A single sample gave rise to the 32 T cell receptor beta chains below, sequenced in a study of graft-versus-host responses after intestinal transplantation. Clones were sequenced by immunoSEQ multiplex PCR, and TCRdb holds only the in-frame ones, with some missing. This sample has roughly 69,000 clones, with 80% to 95% found just once. The starting material was bone marrow, obtained approximately 700 days after intestinal transplantation. The receptors were sampled from a human patient who received an intestinal transplant, so some T cells may come from the graft donor.

This chain links TRBV2 with TRBJ2-2, with 10 bases fitting TRBD2. The ends lost 8 bases at V and 7 bases at J; junction bases unmatched: 13. Germline CDR1 SNHLY, CDR2 FYNNEI. CDR3 length equals 16 residues. Written as DNA, the CDR3 is TGTGCCAGCTGGGGGGAACTAGCGGGATCGAGCGGGGAGCTGTTTTTT. Protein sequence: CASWGELAGSSGELFF.

This clone was recorded only once. This chain connects TRBV18 to TRBJ1-1; TRBD1 aligns across 8 bases. The V gene's germline CDR1 is KGHSH and CDR2 LQKENI. J lost 3 bases, V lost 4 bases, and 4 bases had no gene match. The CDR3 is 14 residues long. The CDR3 region has the DNA TGTGCCAGCTCACGACAGGGGCGGGACACTGAAGCTTTCTTT. It translates to CASSRQGRDTEAFF.

The genes are TRBV6-5 and TRBJ1-3; unclear D gene. The germline V gene encodes CDR1 MNHEY and CDR2 SVGAGI. The CDR3 contains 13 residues. Trimming cost V 7 bases and J 0 bases, with 7 bases left between them. The CDR3 is CASTGFSGNTIYF. The CDR3 DNA sequence: TGTGCCAGCACGGGGTTCTCTGGAAACACCATATATTTT.

This sequence joins TRBV29-1 and TRBJ2-5, with TRBD1 matching over 8 bases. CDR1 and CDR2 from the germline V gene are SQVTM and ANQGSEA. The CDR3 is made up of 12 amino acids. The trim removed 3 bases at V and 5 bases at J, leaving 2 bases unmatched. The CDR3 spells CSVENRGETQYF. CDR3 in DNA: TGCAGCGTTGAGAACAGGGGGGAGACCCAGTACTTC.

This clone occurred once. The chain combines TRBV6-5 with TRBJ1-5; D is unresolved. In germline, CDR1 is MNHEY, CDR2 SVGAGI. The V and J ends lost 6 bases and 0 bases respectively, with 12 bases between them. There are 15 residues in the CDR3. The CDR3 spells CASRVARASNQPQHF. CDR3 sequence (DNA): TGTGCCAGCAGGGTAGCCCGGGCTAGCAATCAGCCCCAGCATTTT.

The chain carries TRBV5-4 and TRBJ1-1, with no clear D. This CDR3 is built from 11 residues. The V gene lost 0 bases and the J gene lost 5 bases, with 2 bases spanning the gap. Germline V CDR1 and CDR2: SGHNT, YYREEE (reference sequence). As DNA, the CDR3 is TGTGCCAGCAGCTTGGGGACTGAAGCTTTCTTT. It yields the protein CASSLGTEAFF. The whole variable domain, filled in from reference TRBV5-4 and TRBJ1-1, reads ETGVTQSPTHLIKTRGQQVTLRCSSQSGHNTVSWYQQALGQGPQFIFQYYREEENGRGNFPPRFSGLQFPNYSSELNVNALELDDSALYLCASSLGTEAFFGQGTRLTVV.

The rearrangement uses TRBV7-3 and TRBJ2-5; D gene uncertain. Germline V gene data show CDR1 as SGHTA and CDR2 as FQGTGA. V shed 5 bases and J shed 5 bases, with 12 bases lying between them. The CDR3 extends over 13 amino acids. As DNA, the CDR3 is TGTGCCAGCAGCCCAACTAACGGTGAGACCCAGTACTTC. Translation gives CASSPTNGETQYF.

The chain is built from TRBV9 and TRBJ2-2; 7 positions match TRBD1. The CDR3 consists of 14 residues. The J segment lost 5 bases and the V segment lost 4 bases, leaving 5 bases of the junction unmatched. CDR1 and CDR2 (germline): SGDLS, YYNGEE. The CDR3 reads CASSLAGGTGELFF. The DNA for the CDR3 is TGTGCCAGCAGCCTAGCAGGGGGTACCGGGGAGCTGTTTTTT.

This clone was detected once. The CDR3 spells CASSLAGGTYPRFYNEQFF. The CDR3 DNA is TGTGCCAGCTCACTAGCGGGAGGGACTTACCCTCGTTTCTACAATGAGCAGTTCTTC. The chain carries TRBV28 and TRBJ2-1, with 13 bases lining up with TRBD2. J was trimmed by 3 bases and V by 8 bases; bases with no gene match: 16. Per the germline V gene, CDR1 is MDHEN and CDR2 is SYDVKM. The length of the CDR3 is 19 residues.

V is TRBV30 and J is TRBJ1-3, with a tentative D call TRBD1 (6 bases). The CDR3 contains 13 residues. The germline CDR1 and CDR2 sequences are GTSNPN and SVGIG (reference sequence). The ends were cut back, 3 bases at V and 4 bases at J, with 10 bases in the middle. The CDR3 coding sequence is TGTGCCTGGAGGGCCAGGGGAGGAAACACCATATATTTT. As protein: CAWRARGGNTIYF.

This chain connects TRBV2 to TRBJ2-3, with 7 positions matching TRBD1. CDR3 length: 13 residues. The germline V gene has CDR1 SNHLY and CDR2 FYNNEI. Unmatched junction bases numbered 6, after V lost 11 bases and J lost 1 base. This CDR3 is CAGRTGGTDTQYF. The CDR3 DNA is TGTGCCGGGCGCACAGGGGGCACAGATACGCAGTATTTT.

The chain couples TRBV27 to TRBJ2-7; TRBD1 is a possible D gene (6 bases). Germline V lookup: CDR1 MNHEY, CDR2 SMNVEV (reference sequence). Trimming stripped 6 bases from V and 2 bases from J, with 14 bases between. This CDR3 is built from 14 residues. This CDR3 reads CASSRGHPTYEQYF. In DNA form, the CDR3 reads TGTGCCAGCAGCCGGGGACACCCTACCTACGAGCAGTACTTC.

V and J are TRBV19 and TRBJ2-7, with TRBD1 matching 11 bases. CDR1 and CDR2 from the germline V gene are LNHDA and SQIVND (reference sequence). The CDR3 consists of 17 residues. J lost 0 bases, V lost 0 bases, and 4 bases had no gene match. The CDR3 region has the DNA TGTGCCAGTAGTATAGAGGGGACAGGGGGTCTCTCCTACGAGCAGTACTTC. Protein: CASSIEGTGGLSYEQYF.

The gene calls are TRBV10-2 and TRBJ2-7, with 7 bases matching TRBD1. The junction had 2 bases not matched to a gene; V was cut back by 6 bases and J by 6 bases. CDR3 length equals 11 residues. The germline gives CDR1 WSHSY, CDR2 SAAADI. This chain's CDR3 is CASRTGFEQYF. The CDR3 region has the DNA TGCGCCAGCAGGACAGGGTTCGAGCAGTACTTC.

The rearrangement links TRBV6-1 to TRBJ2-1, with TRBD1 identical over 7 bases. The CDR3 is 15 amino acids. The V gene end was trimmed by 4 bases and the J gene end by 7 bases; junction bases not matched to a gene: 10. Germline lookup yields CDR1 MNHNS and CDR2 SASEGT. The CDR3 spells CASSVGGAQTNEQFF. CDR3 bases: TGTGCCAGCAGTGTAGGGGGCGCTCAGACGAATGAGCAGTTCTTC.

This chain joins TRBV7-2 and TRBJ2-1, with TRBD2 matching 7 bases. The CDR3 has 14 residues. V was pared by 3 bases and J by 7 bases, with 6 bases of the junction left unmatched. Per the germline V gene, CDR1 is SGHTA and CDR2 is FQGNSA. DNA for the CDR3: TGTGCCAGCAGCTTTGAGGGAGGGCATAATGAGCAGTTCTTC. It codes for CASSFEGGHNEQFF. Filled out from reference TRBV7-2 and TRBJ2-1, the complete variable domain reads GAGVSQSPSNKVTEKGKDVELRCDPISGHTALYWYRQSLGQGLEFLIYFQGNSAPDKSGLPSDRFSAERTGGSVSTLTIQRTQQEDSAVYLCASSFEGGHNEQFFGPGTRLTVL.

The chain combines TRBV28 with TRBJ1-2; 9 bases line up with TRBD1. V trimming: 5 bases; J trimming: 6 bases; junction bases outside the gene matches: 4. Looked up from germline, CDR1 is MDHEN and CDR2 is SYDVKM. The CDR3 is 13 amino acids. The CDR3 DNA reads as TGTGCCAGCAGTCTCCGGGACAGGGATGGCTACACCTTC. The encoded protein is CASSLRDRDGYTF.

The rearrangement links TRBV29-1 to TRBJ2-7; 9 nucleotides align to TRBD2. Trimming cost V 4 bases and J 2 bases; bases outside gene matches: 15. Germline V lookup: CDR1 SQVTM, CDR2 ANQGSEA. This CDR3 has 17 amino acids. CDR3 amino acids: CSVAPARTSARTYEQYF. DNA of the CDR3: TGCAGCGTTGCCCCAGCTAGGACTAGCGCGAGAACCTACGAGCAGTACTTC.

The chain links TRBV7-6 to TRBJ2-1; 16 bases match TRBD2. The J segment lost 7 bases and the V segment lost 3 bases, leaving 3 bases of the junction unmatched. Germline V gene lookup returns CDR1 SGHVS and CDR2 FNYEAQ. The CDR3 covers 16 residues. This CDR3 reads CASSFGTSGRGNEQFF. CDR3 in DNA: TGTGCCAGCAGCTTCGGGACTAGCGGGAGGGGGAATGAGCAGTTCTTC.

This clone was observed a single time. V usage is TRBV28 and J usage is TRBJ2-7, with 9 bases fitting TRBD1. V dropped 4 bases and J dropped 5; count of bases not matched to a gene: 9. The germline V gene has CDR1 MDHEN and CDR2 SYDVKM. CDR3 length equals 15 residues. This chain's CDR3 is CASSWPPGQGNEQYF. The CDR3 DNA reads TGTGCCAGCAGTTGGCCTCCGGGACAGGGTAACGAGCAGTACTTC. Filled out from reference TRBV28 and TRBJ2-7, the complete variable domain reads DVKVTQSSRYLVKRTGEKVFLECVQDMDHENMFWYRQDPGLGLRLIYFSYDVKMKEKGDIPEGYSVSREKKERFSLILESASTNQTSMYLCASSWPPGQGNEQYFGPGTRLTVT.

This clone was found once. The chain carries TRBV30 and TRBJ2-5; tentatively, D is TRBD1 or TRBD2 (6 bases each). CDR1 is GTSNPN and CDR2 is SVGIG in the germline V gene (reference sequence). The CDR3 sequence is 13 residues long. V was cut by 8 bases and J by 4 bases, with 17 bases left in between. CDR3 region: CAQSRGLGETQYF. The CDR3 DNA follows: TGTGCCCAGAGCCGGGGGCTCGGAGAGACCCAGTACTTC.

The chain is built from TRBV4-2 and TRBJ2-1; possible D gene TRBD1, 5 bases. V lost 2 bases and J 5 bases, leaving 13 bases between the germline ends. The CDR3 length is 15 residues. The germline V gene has CDR1 LGHNA and CDR2 YNFKEQ. CDR3 region: CASSQSAVGDNEQFF. Here the CDR3 DNA reads TGTGCCAGCAGCCAATCGGCGGTAGGGGACAATGAGCAGTTCTTC.

A remark on this clone: The sample carries other DNA sequences with the same CDR3. This rearrangement joins TRBV6-6 to TRBJ2-7, with D unclear. Germline CDR1 reads MNHNY; CDR2 reads SVGAGI (reference sequence). V lost 4 bases and J 3 bases, leaving 7 bases between the germline ends. There are 12 residues in the CDR3. For the CDR3, the DNA is TGTGCCAGCAGTTCTGGCGGCTACGAGCAGTACTTC. Its protein product is CASSSGGYEQYF.

The V and J genes are TRBV2 and TRBJ2-7; possibly TRBD1 for D (5 bases). The CDR3 has 12 amino acids. V lost 8 bases and J 3 bases, leaving 11 bases between the germline ends. Germline loops: CDR1 SNHLY, CDR2 FYNNEI. The chain's CDR3 is CASETEDYEQYF. The CDR3 nucleotides read TGTGCCAGCGAGACAGAAGACTACGAGCAGTACTTC.

This clone was found a few times. The CDR3 is CAISDQLAGYNEQFF. CDR3 in DNA: TGTGCCATCAGTGATCAACTAGCGGGATACAATGAGCAGTTCTTC. This chain uses TRBV10-3 with TRBJ2-1; 10 bases line up with TRBD2. V lost 3 bases and J lost 4; bases outside the gene matches: 3. The CDR3 consists of 15 residues. CDR1 is ENHRY and CDR2 is SYGVKD in the germline V gene.

The J gene is TRBJ1-1, the V gene TRBV2; 9 nucleotides align to TRBD1. Germline loops: CDR1 SNHLY, CDR2 FYNNEI. Trimming removed 11 bases from V and 5 bases from J; junction bases left unmatched: 9. This CDR3 is 13 amino acids long. The CDR3 region is CAGQQGAGTEAFF. The DNA for the CDR3 is TGTGCCGGACAACAGGGGGCGGGTACTGAAGCTTTCTTT.

This sequence joins TRBV6-6 and TRBJ2-1; possible D gene TRBD1, 6 bases. Trimming left V 6 bases short and J 6 bases short, with 18 bases between. Germline loops: CDR1 MNHNY, CDR2 SVGAGI (reference sequence). This CDR3 contains 15 residues. CDR3 nucleotide sequence: TGTGCCAGCAGCCCAAGGGGGAGCCCTCCCAATGAGCAGTTCTTC. Residues: CASSPRGSPPNEQFF.

This clone was observed a few times. This chain uses TRBV25-1 with TRBJ1-6, with 9 nucleotides matching TRBD1. The CDR3 extends over 14 amino acids. V shed 4 bases and J 5 bases; nucleotides not matched to a gene: 0. Germline assignment: CDR1 MGHDK and CDR2 SYGVNS. This CDR3 is CASSGQGDNSPLHF. The CDR3 coding sequence is TGTGCCAGCAGTGGACAGGGGGATAATTCACCCCTCCACTTT.

This chain joins TRBV11-2 and TRBJ1-4, with D unresolved. Per germline, CDR1 SGHAT and CDR2 FQNNGV. V was cut by 0 bases and J by 14 bases, with 13 bases left in between. The CDR3 is made up of 13 amino acids. CDR3 region: CASSLDLTMGLFF. In DNA form, the CDR3 reads TGTGCCAGCAGCTTAGATTTAACAATGGGGCTGTTTTTT.

The chain recombines TRBV11-2 with TRBJ2-7; D is ambiguous. The germline CDR1 and CDR2 sequences are SGHAT and FQNNGV. V lost 1 base and J lost 5, with 15 bases in between. The CDR3 covers 15 residues. The CDR3 sequence is CASSLGILQYNEQYF. The CDR3 DNA follows: TGTGCCAGCAGCTTAGGTATTTTACAGTACAACGAGCAGTACTTC.

The rearrangement links TRBV18 to TRBJ2-5; D uncertain. Germline CDR1 and CDR2: KGHSH and LQKENI. CDR3 length equals 15 residues. The V end lost 2 bases, the J end lost 4 bases, and 14 bases lay between the germline ends. The CDR3 loop is CASSPVQALTETQYF. The CDR3 DNA reads as TGTGCCAGCTCACCAGTCCAGGCATTAACAGAGACCCAGTACTTC.

In this sample, this clone turned up once. The rearrangement joins TRBV28 to TRBJ2-7; possibly TRBD1 or TRBD2 for D (5 bases each). V was clipped by 3 bases and J by 3 bases, with 15 bases between them. The CDR3 contains 15 residues. Per the germline V gene, CDR1 is MDHEN and CDR2 is SYDVKM. The CDR3 DNA sequence: TGTGCCAGCAGTTTTAAGGGACCACTGCGCTACGAGCAGTACTTC. The encoded protein is CASSFKGPLRYEQYF.